This passage covers 20 T cell receptor beta chains from one sample sequenced in a study of T-cell memory formation after mild COVID-19. In TCRdb, the 5' RACE reads were re-called with MiXCR into one record per CDR3 protein. The profile covers 350,000 to 450,000 distinct CDR3 sequences, with approximately 20% appearing a single time and approximately 8.4% taken by the ten largest. Sequencing was done on a sample of PBMCs or a T cell subset sorted from them (not recorded which). These receptors all stem from an adult woman who had mild COVID-19 (a few samples of this study predate the infection). Cell type and time point are not known.

The chain uses TRBV12-3 or TRBV12-4 and TRBJ1-1; weak D call: TRBD1 (5 bases). The CDR3 loop spans 15 amino acids. Trimming shortened V by 3 bases and J by 2 bases, and 13 bases separated the two germline ends. This CDR3 reads CASSFIGTLNTEAFF. CDR3 DNA sequence: TGTGCCAGCAGTTTTATCGGGACTTTAAACACTGAAGCTTTCTTT.

This clonotype was found a few times. The rearrangement uses TRBV12-3 or TRBV12-4 and TRBJ2-3; the D is unclear. The CDR3 is made up of 16 amino acids. V lost 0 bases, J lost 4 bases, and 14 bases lay in between. The CDR3 protein is CASSLARASNADTQYF. DNA of the CDR3: TGTGCCAGCAGTTTAGCCCGGGCAAGCAATGCAGATACGCAGTATTTT.

The CDR3, as DNA: TGCGCCAGCAGCTTAGGGACTAGCGGGGGCCCCGGGAGAGAGACCCAGTACTTC. Translation gives CASSLGTSGGPGRETQYF. The chain recombines TRBV5-1 with TRBJ2-5; 14 bases line up with TRBD2. The CDR3 sequence is 18 residues long. V was clipped by 2 bases and J by 4 bases; unmatched bases: 10. The germline gives CDR1 SGHRS, CDR2 YFSETQ.

This sequence joins TRBV4-1 and TRBJ2-7, with 7 bases fitting TRBD2. This CDR3 is built from 17 residues. Losses at the gene ends were 0 bases for V and 0 bases for J; bases not matched to a gene: 8. Germline V gene lookup returns CDR1 MGHRA and CDR2 YSYEKL. The CDR3 region has the DNA TGCGCCAGCAGCCAAGATGCCCGGGGAGGGCTCTCCTACGAGCAGTACTTC. Translated: CASSQDARGGLSYEQYF.

V is TRBV7-2 and J is TRBJ2-1; 8 bases are shared with TRBD2. Per the germline V gene, CDR1 is SGHTA and CDR2 is FQGNSA. V lost 6 bases to trimming and J lost 2 bases; unmatched junction nucleotides: 6. CDR3 size: 15 residues. The CDR3: CASRGAGVPYNEQFF. In DNA, the CDR3 is TGTGCCAGCAGGGGAGCGGGAGTCCCCTACAATGAGCAGTTCTTC. Looking up the rest from reference TRBV7-2 and TRBJ2-1 gives the full variable domain: GAGVSQSPSNKVTEKGKDVELRCDPISGHTALYWYRQSLGQGLEFLIYFQGNSAPDKSGLPSDRFSAERTGGSVSTLTIQRTQQEDSAVYLCASRGAGVPYNEQFFGPGTRLTVL.

This clonotype was detected a few times. This chain's CDR3 is CASSPRGRGGTDTQYF. CDR3 nucleotides: TGTGCCAGCAGCCCCAGGGGCAGGGGGGGCACAGATACGCAGTATTTT. The chain has TRBV7-9 and TRBJ2-3, with D perhaps matching TRBD1 (7 bases). The germline V gene has CDR1 SEHNR and CDR2 FQNEAQ (reference sequence). CDR3 length: 16 residues. Trimming pared 5 bases from V and 1 base from J, leaving 16 bases between.

The rearrangement joins TRBV12-3 or TRBV12-4 to TRBJ2-7; no clear D gene. Between the trimmed V and J ends, which lost 6 bases and 7 bases, there was a span of 13 bases. CDR3 length: 12 amino acids. In nucleotides, the CDR3 is TGTGCCAGCAGAACTATCTGGCCTGAGCAGTACTTC. It translates to CASRTIWPEQYF.

This chain connects TRBV5-4 to TRBJ2-3; 15 nucleotides align to TRBD2. This CDR3 region has 22 residues. Germline V gives CDR1 SGHNT, CDR2 YYREEE (reference sequence). V shed 2 bases and J 4 bases; nucleotides not matched to a gene: 20. The CDR3 nucleotides are TGTGCCAGCAGCTTCACAGCCCTGGTCTACGGGACTAGCGGGGGGCCCCCAGATACGCAGTATTTT. Its protein is CASSFTALVYGTSGGPPDTQYF.

This chain connects TRBV7-3 to TRBJ1-6; the match to TRBD1 covers 7 bases. This CDR3 has 14 amino acids. V lost 3 bases and J lost 6; bases outside the gene matches: 2. Germline V gene lookup returns CDR1 SGHTA and CDR2 FQGTGA. CDR3 sequence: CASSLTGFNSPLHF. CDR3 sequence (DNA): TGTGCCAGCAGCTTGACAGGGTTTAATTCACCCCTCCACTTT.

This clonotype was detected a few times. The V gene is TRBV2, the J gene TRBJ1-1; D gene uncertain. CDR3 length: 11 residues. CDR1 and CDR2 (germline): SNHLY, FYNNEI. Trimming took off 2 bases at V and 7 bases at J, with 5 bases between the two ends. The CDR3 DNA follows: TGTGCCAGCAGTGAAAAGAATGAAGCTTTCTTT. It is translated as CASSEKNEAFF.

This clonotype was observed a few times. The chain couples TRBV4-2 to TRBJ2-1; the D is unclear. Germline CDR1 and CDR2: LGHNA and YNFKEQ. The CDR3 is 17 amino acids. Trimming took off 1 base at V and 0 bases at J, with 13 bases between the two ends. In nucleotides, the CDR3 is TGTGCCAGCAGCCAAGCCGATAATCGGAACTCCTACAATGAGCAGTTCTTC. Protein sequence: CASSQADNRNSYNEQFF.

This clonotype has more than one count but fewer than ten. As DNA, the CDR3 is TGTGCCAGCAGCCAAAGGAGGGGCTCCTACAATGAGCAGTTCTTC. Protein: CASSQRRGSYNEQFF. The gene calls are TRBV7-6 and TRBJ2-1, with TRBD2 as a possible D gene (6 bases). The CDR3 loop spans 15 amino acids. Germline-derived CDR1 and CDR2 are SGHVS and FNYEAQ. V lost 5 bases to trimming and J lost 0 bases, with 11 bases between them. Together with reference TRBV7-6 and TRBJ2-1, the CDR3 gives the full variable domain: GAGVSQSPRYKVTKRGQDVALRCDPISGHVSLYWYRQALGQGPEFLTYFNYEAQQDKSGLPNDRFSAERPEGSISTLTIQRTEQRDSAMYRCASSQRRGSYNEQFFGPGTRLTVL.

The chain employs TRBV7-9 and TRBJ2-7; D unresolved. CDR1 SEHNR and CDR2 FQNEAQ come from the germline V gene (reference sequence). Trimming stripped 4 bases from V and 7 bases from J, with 20 bases between. CDR3 length: 15 residues. In DNA form, the CDR3 reads TGTGCCAGCAGCTGGGCACTCCCAGATCTGGGGGAGCAGTACTTC. Amino acids: CASSWALPDLGEQYF.

The chain combines TRBV7-8 with TRBJ1-4; D is uncertain. Germline V gene sequence: CDR1 SGHVS, CDR2 FQNEAQ. CDR3 size: 15 residues. Trimming took off 4 bases at V and 1 base at J, with 10 bases between the two ends. The CDR3 region is CASSSEKRTNEKLFF. The CDR3 DNA reads as TGTGCCAGCAGCTCAGAGAAGCGAACTAATGAAAAACTGTTTTTT. Looking up the rest from reference TRBV7-8 and TRBJ1-4 gives the full variable domain: GAGVSQSPRYKVAKRGQDVALRCDPISGHVSLFWYQQALGQGPEFLTYFQNEAQLDKSGLPSDRFFAERPEGSVSTLKIQRTQQEDSAVYLCASSSEKRTNEKLFFGSGTQLSVL.

This clonotype was detected only a few times. The chain has TRBV9 and TRBJ1-2; no reliable D call. Germline V CDR1 and CDR2: SGDLS, YYNGEE. This CDR3 contains 14 residues. Trimming left V 0 bases short and J 8 bases short, with 14 bases between. The DNA of the CDR3 is TGTGCCAGCAGCGTAGAAGACACGCGCGTGGGCTACACCTTC. Its protein product is CASSVEDTRVGYTF. Full variable domain (remainder filled in from reference TRBV9 and TRBJ1-2): DSGVTQTPKHLITATGQRVTLRCSPRSGDLSVYWYQQSLDQGLQFLIQYYNGEERAKGNILERFSAQQFPDLHSELNLSSLELGDSALYFCASSVEDTRVGYTFGSGTRLTVV.

V usage is TRBV9 and J usage is TRBJ2-7; no firm D call. V lost 4 bases to trimming and J lost 2 bases, with 19 bases between them. The CDR3 runs 16 residues. The germline gives CDR1 SGDLS, CDR2 YYNGEE. The CDR3 reads CASSPYSRDIAYEQYF. As DNA, the CDR3 is TGTGCCAGCAGCCCCTACTCCCGCGACATAGCCTACGAGCAGTACTTC.

The chain joins TRBV7-8 to TRBJ2-1; 7 bases agree with TRBD1. The CDR3 has 13 amino acids. The V segment lost 1 base and the J segment 10 bases; nucleotides outside the gene matches: 4. CDR1 and CDR2 (germline): SGHVS, FQNEAQ. DNA of the CDR3: TGTGCCAGCAGCTTAGAAGGGGGCAGGGAGCAGTTCTTC. It codes for CASSLEGGREQFF. Full variable domain (rest looked up from reference TRBV7-8 and TRBJ2-1): GAGVSQSPRYKVAKRGQDVALRCDPISGHVSLFWYQQALGQGPEFLTYFQNEAQLDKSGLPSDRFFAERPEGSVSTLKIQRTQQEDSAVYLCASSLEGGREQFFGPGTRLTVL.

This clonotype was counted between two and nine times. The chain recombines TRBV29-1 with TRBJ2-3; no firm D call. The CDR3 is 12 amino acids. Germline CDR1 SQVTM, CDR2 ANQGSEA. Between the trimmed V and J ends, which lost 0 bases and 9 bases, there was a span of 10 bases. The CDR3 nucleotides are TGCAGCGTTGAAGAAATTCCGGACACGCAGTATTTT. This translates into CSVEEIPDTQYF.

This clonotype was counted ten times or more. The V gene is TRBV20-1, the J gene TRBJ1-1, with D maybe TRBD1 (5 bases). Per germline, CDR1 DFQATT and CDR2 SNEGSKA (reference sequence). The V end lost 5 bases, the J end lost 0 bases, and 16 bases lay between the germline ends. The CDR3 length is 15 residues. The DNA of the CDR3 is TGCAGTGCTCTGGGGCAGACGTGGATGAACACTGAAGCTTTCTTT. Encoded protein: CSALGQTWMNTEAFF.

This clonotype was counted between two and nine times. This chain connects TRBV20-1 to TRBJ2-5; a weak D match, TRBD2 (6 bases). The V end was cut by 3 bases, the J end by 5 bases, with 13 bases between. The germline V gene encodes CDR1 DFQATT and CDR2 SNEGSKA (reference sequence). This CDR3 comprises 13 residues. The CDR3 sequence is CSARSTRGETQYF. The CDR3 DNA sequence: TGCAGTGCTAGGTCGACTAGAGGGGAGACCCAGTACTTC.